The rows below give T cell receptor beta chains drawn from one sample of a study of siplizumab effects on memory and regulatory T cells. Some clones are missing from TCRdb's copy, which holds only in-frame ones; the method was immunoSEQ multiplex PCR. The table records 57,000 or so clones, around 80% of them present only once. Sequencing used memory CD4+ T cells sorted from blood. The source is a human donor in good health. Each CDR3 is given with its conserved first and last residue. The D gene is left open where the match is weak. Clone size is shown for a subset of rows, as once, few, many or a class of expanded clone.

V gene,D gene,clone size,J gene,CDR3 protein,CDR3 DNA
TRBV5-1,TRBD1,NA,TRBJ1-1,CASRAGTGDVNTEAFF,TGCGCCAGCAGAGCCGGGACAGGGGATGTGAACACTGAAGCTTTCTTT
TRBV5-5,NA,NA,TRBJ1-1,CASTISAGKTEAFF,TGTGCCAGCACCATCTCCGCGGGTAAGACTGAAGCTTTCTTT
TRBV7-2,NA,NA,TRBJ1-2,CASSLRYNNPNYGYTF,TGTGCCAGCAGCTTACGGTACAACAACCCTAACTATGGCTACACCTTC
TRBV5-1,TRBD1,NA,TRBJ2-7,CASSLAGQGLEQYF,TGCGCCAGCAGCTTGGCGGGACAGGGGCTCGAGCAGTACTTC
TRBV4-1,NA,few,TRBJ1-4,CASSPGGLIEKLFF,TGCGCCAGCAGCCCCGGGGGCCTAATAGAAAAACTGTTTTTT
TRBV28,NA,NA,TRBJ1-1,CASSLLQNTEAFF,TGTGCCAGCAGTTTATTACAGAACACTGAAGCTTTCTTT
TRBV5-1,NA,NA,TRBJ2-7,CASSLEGWGFEQYF,TGCGCCAGCAGCCTGGAGGGATGGGGGTTCGAGCAGTACTTC
TRBV10-3,TRBD1,NA,TRBJ2-7,CAISETGDHEQYF,TGTGCCATCAGTGAGACAGGGGACCACGAGCAGTACTTC
TRBV27,NA,NA,TRBJ1-4,CASKAGVSEKLFF,TGTGCCAGCAAGGCGGGAGTTTCTGAAAAACTGTTTTTT
TRBV25-1,TRBD1,NA,TRBJ1-6,CASRTGTGYSPLHF,TGTGCCAGCAGAACCGGGACAGGGTATTCACCCCTCCACTTT
TRBV6-4,NA,NA,TRBJ2-2,CASRAEAGLTGELFF,TGTGCCAGCCGAGCGGAGGCGGGCTTAACCGGGGAGCTGTTTTTT
TRBV7-9,NA,NA,TRBJ1-5,CASGNDNQPQHF,TGTGCCAGCGGAAATGACAATCAGCCCCAGCATTTT
TRBV2,NA,NA,TRBJ1-1,CASSELSGQSEAFF,TGTGCCAGCAGTGAATTGAGCGGACAAAGTGAAGCTTTCTTT
TRBV5-6,NA,NA,TRBJ2-5,CASSLGVVERMYF,TGTGCCAGCAGCTTGGGGGTCGTCGAAAGAATGTACTTC
TRBV4-3,NA,NA,TRBJ2-2,CASSQEVIRRGGFNTGELFF,TGCGCCAGCAGCCAAGAGGTGATCCGTAGGGGGGGATTTAACACCGGGGAGCTGTTTTTT
TRBV19,NA,NA,TRBJ1-1,CASSAQGIGTEAFF,TGTGCCAGTAGTGCACAGGGTATAGGGACTGAAGCTTTCTTT